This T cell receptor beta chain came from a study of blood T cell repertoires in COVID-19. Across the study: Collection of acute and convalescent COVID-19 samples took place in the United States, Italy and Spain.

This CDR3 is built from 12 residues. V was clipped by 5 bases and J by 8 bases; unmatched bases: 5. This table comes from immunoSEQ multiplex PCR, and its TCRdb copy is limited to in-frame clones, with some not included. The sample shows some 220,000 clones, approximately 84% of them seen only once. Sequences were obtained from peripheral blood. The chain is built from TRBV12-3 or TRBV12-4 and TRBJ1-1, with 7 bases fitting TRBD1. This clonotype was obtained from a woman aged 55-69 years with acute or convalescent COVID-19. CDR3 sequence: CASSPGDSEAFF. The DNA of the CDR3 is TGTGCCAGCAGTCCGGGGGACAGCGAAGCTTTCTTT.